These 5 T cell receptor beta chains originate from one sample sequenced in a study of T cells in localized non-small cell lung cancer. Assay used: immunoSEQ multiplex PCR; TCRdb lists only in-frame clones, some missing. The sample records 15,000 to 20,000 clones, around 89% being singletons. The specimen was peripheral blood, collected before any cancer treatment. These receptors originate from a male donor aged 60 or over with stage II squamous cell lung carcinoma.

The CDR3: CASSSGTSNSYEQFF. In DNA, the CDR3 is TGCGCCAGCAGCTCCGGGACTAGTAATAGCTATGAGCAGTTCTTC. The chain joins TRBV5-1 to TRBJ2-1, with 8 bases fitting TRBD2. V trimming: 3 bases; J trimming: 8 bases; junction bases outside the gene matches: 10. This CDR3 is built from 15 residues. Germline lookup yields CDR1 SGHRS and CDR2 YFSETQ.

This clone was observed once. This chain connects TRBV18 to TRBJ2-7; 10 bases fit TRBD1. This CDR3 comprises 15 residues. V lost 6 bases, J lost 2 bases, and 7 bases stayed unmatched. Germline assignment: CDR1 KGHSH and CDR2 LQKENI. This chain's CDR3 is CASSTGTGVTYEQYF. CDR3 sequence (DNA): TGTGCCAGCTCTACCGGGACAGGGGTCACCTACGAGCAGTACTTC. The full variable domain, rest sourced from reference TRBV18 and TRBJ2-7, is NAGVMQNPRHLVRRRGQEARLRCSPMKGHSHVYWYRQLPEEGLKFMVYLQKENIIDESGMPKERFSAEFPKEGPSILRIQQVVRGDSAAYFCASSTGTGVTYEQYFGPGTRLTVT.

The chain links TRBV16 to TRBJ1-2; possibly TRBD1 for D (5 bases). The V gene lost 1 base and the J gene lost 2 bases, with 14 bases spanning the gap. The germline gives CDR1 KGHSY, CDR2 FQNENV. This CDR3 comprises 16 residues. The CDR3 loop is CASSQYVRDGNYGYTF. The CDR3 DNA is TGTGCCAGCAGCCAATACGTCCGGGACGGCAACTATGGCTACACCTTC.

V gene TRBV18 combines with J gene TRBJ2-5, with D perhaps TRBD1 (6 bases). CDR3 length: 14 amino acids. The V and J ends lost 4 bases and 5 bases respectively, with 14 bases between them. The germline V gene encodes CDR1 KGHSH and CDR2 LQKENI. This CDR3 is CASSRGPSAETQYF. DNA of the CDR3: TGTGCCAGCTCACGGGGGCCCTCGGCGGAGACCCAGTACTTC. The entire variable domain, with the rest obtained from reference TRBV18 and TRBJ2-5, is as follows: NAGVMQNPRHLVRRRGQEARLRCSPMKGHSHVYWYRQLPEEGLKFMVYLQKENIIDESGMPKERFSAEFPKEGPSILRIQQVVRGDSAAYFCASSRGPSAETQYFGPGTRLLVL.

This chain joins TRBV5-1 and TRBJ1-1, with D tentatively TRBD1 (6 bases). From germline, CDR1 is SGHRS and CDR2 YFSETQ. Trimming pared 0 bases from V and 6 bases from J, leaving 15 bases between. CDR3 size: 15 residues. The CDR3, as DNA: TGCGCCAGCAGCTTGGGCAACACGGGGGCCTCTGAAGCTTTCTTT. Encoded protein: CASSLGNTGASEAFF.